The 15 T cell receptor beta chains below were found in one sample sequenced in a study of long-term antiretroviral therapy in people with HIV. Survey-level immunoSEQ v3.0 assays were run. Assay: immunoSEQ multiplex PCR; the TCRdb copy retains only in-frame clones and omits some. This sample has some 28,000 clones; approximately 95% occur once, and the top ten carry approximately 3%. This specimen was unsorted PBMCs, taken 5.3 years after starting antiretroviral therapy. These receptors came from a man aged 50 to 60 with HIV.

The gene calls are TRBV6-1 and TRBJ1-1, with D possibly TRBD1 on 5 matching bases. Germline CDR1 and CDR2: MNHNS and SASEGT. Trimming shortened V by 8 bases and J by 4 bases, and 14 bases separated the two germline ends. The CDR3 loop spans 13 amino acids. The CDR3 coding sequence is TGTGCCAGCGTTTATATGGGGCTCACTGAAGCTTTCTTT. Translated: CASVYMGLTEAFF.

This clone has a single count. The chain couples TRBV5-4 to TRBJ1-1; a weak D match, TRBD1 (6 bases). The V end was cut by 6 bases, the J end by 8 bases, with 20 bases between. The CDR3 is 14 residues long. CDR1 and CDR2 (germline): SGHNT, YYREEE (reference sequence). The CDR3 here is CASTQAGGTREAFF. CDR3 sequence (DNA): TGTGCCAGCACCCAGGCGGGGGGCACCCGAGAAGCTTTCTTT.

The rearrangement uses TRBV7-2 and TRBJ2-3, with TRBD2 matching 12 bases. CDR3 length equals 17 residues. Germline loops: CDR1 SGHTA, CDR2 FQGNSA. V trimming: 5 bases; J trimming: 0 bases; junction bases outside the gene matches: 6. CDR3 region: CASSQRTSGTSTDTQYF. CDR3 DNA: TGTGCCAGCAGCCAGCGGACTAGCGGGACTAGCACAGATACGCAGTATTTT.

This rearrangement joins TRBV5-5 to TRBJ2-7; D tentatively reads TRBD1 or TRBD2 (5 bases each). Germline V gives CDR1 SGHKS, CDR2 YYEKEE (reference sequence). V lost 0 bases to trimming and J lost 3 bases, with 16 bases between them. This CDR3 comprises 16 residues. The CDR3 sequence is CASSLGPRGSVYEQYF. The CDR3 DNA is TGTGCCAGCAGCTTGGGCCCCCGGGGCAGCGTCTACGAGCAGTACTTC.

This chain uses TRBV7-9 with TRBJ1-2, with D hard to call. The CDR3 extends over 12 amino acids. V lost 2 bases and J lost 5, with 6 bases in between. Germline V gene data show CDR1 as SEHNR and CDR2 as FQNEAQ (reference sequence). The CDR3 spells CASSLTQYGYTF. In nucleotides, the CDR3 is TGTGCCAGCAGCTTAACTCAGTATGGCTACACCTTC.

This sequence joins TRBV5-1 and TRBJ2-1; TRBD1 agrees at 9 bases. V lost 3 bases and J lost 7; bases outside the gene matches: 14. Germline assignment: CDR1 SGHRS and CDR2 YFSETQ. The CDR3 is made up of 17 amino acids. CDR3: CASSSLGTGTFSNEQFF. CDR3 DNA sequence: TGCGCCAGCAGCTCCCTAGGGACAGGGACTTTTAGTAATGAGCAGTTCTTC.

This sequence joins TRBV5-1 and TRBJ1-1; 8 nucleotides agree with TRBD1. CDR1 is SGHRS and CDR2 is YFSETQ in the germline V gene. The CDR3 loop spans 16 amino acids. Trimming at V came to 0 bases and at J to 5 bases, leaving 9 bases not matched to a gene. CDR3 in amino acids: CASSLASGGAGTEAFF. CDR3 DNA: TGCGCCAGCAGCTTGGCCTCAGGGGGCGCGGGGACTGAAGCTTTCTTT. The full variable domain, in which reference TRBV5-1 and TRBJ1-1 provide the parts outside the CDR3, is KAGVTQTPRYLIKTRGQQVTLSCSPISGHRSVSWYQQTPGQGLQFLFEYFSETQRNKGNFPGRFSGRQFSNSRSEMNVSTLELGDSALYLCASSLASGGAGTEAFFGQGTRLTVV.

The gene calls are TRBV5-5 and TRBJ2-7; D uncertain. CDR1 SGHKS and CDR2 YYEKEE come from the germline V gene (reference sequence). This CDR3 comprises 14 residues. The V end lost 0 bases, the J end lost 5 bases, and 12 bases lay between the germline ends. CDR3 bases: TGTGCCAGCAGCTTGGACCTGAGCGCGAACGAGCAGTACTTC. Its translation: CASSLDLSANEQYF.

This rearrangement joins TRBV7-2 to TRBJ1-1; 7 bases map to TRBD1. Germline V gene sequence: CDR1 SGHTA, CDR2 FQGNSA. V lost 5 bases to trimming and J lost 4 bases; unmatched junction nucleotides: 4. The CDR3 is 13 amino acids. CDR3 sequence: CASSTGQVTEAFF. As DNA, the CDR3 is TGTGCCAGCAGCACAGGACAGGTCACTGAAGCTTTCTTT.

The V call is TRBV19, the J call TRBJ1-5; the D gene is possibly TRBD1 (5 bases). Germline values: CDR1 LNHDA, CDR2 SQIVND (reference sequence). There are 16 residues in the CDR3. V was shortened by 4 bases and J by 1 base, with 14 bases between the two germline ends. CDR3 sequence: CASSRSSGTSNQPQHF. In nucleotides, the CDR3 is TGTGCCAGTAGTAGGAGTTCGGGGACCAGCAATCAGCCCCAGCATTTT.

This CDR3 is CASSVEDSLVNGYTF. The CDR3 coding sequence is TGTGCCAGCAGCGTTGAGGACAGTCTGGTAAATGGCTACACCTTC. The J gene is TRBJ1-2, the V gene TRBV9; TRBD1 is a possible D gene (6 bases). V gave up 2 bases and J gave up 6 bases, with 17 bases separating them. The CDR3 totals 15 residues. Germline CDR1 SGDLS, CDR2 YYNGEE.

The chain uses TRBV5-4 and TRBJ1-1; 12 bases match TRBD1. V shed 4 bases, J shed 5 bases, and the junction held 3 bases outside the gene matches. This CDR3 comprises 14 residues. Germline CDR1 reads SGHNT; CDR2 reads YYREEE (reference sequence). Written as DNA, the CDR3 is TGTGCCAGCAGCGGGACAGGGGGCTCTACTGAAGCTTTCTTT. The encoded protein is CASSGTGGSTEAFF.

The chain has TRBV4-3 and TRBJ1-5, with 7 bases identical to TRBD1. Germline V lookup: CDR1 LGHNA, CDR2 YSLEER. Trimming at V came to 0 bases and at J to 0 bases, leaving 8 bases not matched to a gene. The CDR3 has 18 amino acids. The CDR3 is CASSQEVGGGYSNQPQHF. The CDR3 DNA sequence: TGCGCCAGCAGCCAAGAAGTAGGGGGCGGGTATAGCAATCAGCCCCAGCATTTT.

V gene TRBV6-5 combines with J gene TRBJ1-1; D not resolved. V lost 2 bases and J 1 base, leaving 5 bases between the germline ends. CDR1 is MNHEY, CDR2 SVGAGI, per germline. The CDR3 length is 13 residues. CDR3 region: CASSYRGNTEAFF. CDR3 nucleotides: TGTGCCAGCAGTTACCGGGGGAACACTGAAGCTTTCTTT.

The chain couples TRBV15 to TRBJ1-4; possible D gene TRBD1, 5 bases. This CDR3 contains 15 residues. Deletions cut 3 bases from V and 7 bases from J, with 15 bases between. Germline CDR1 and CDR2: LNHNV and YYDKDF (reference sequence). The CDR3, as DNA: TGTGCCACCAGCAGGGGGGAGGGGAATAGTGAAAAACTGTTTTTT. This translates into CATSRGEGNSEKLFF. Full variable domain (rest looked up from reference TRBV15 and TRBJ1-4): DAMVIQNPRYQVTQFGKPVTLSCSQTLNHNVMYWYQQKSSQAPKLLFHYYDKDFNNEADTPDNFQSRRPNTSFCFLDIRSPGLGDTAMYLCATSRGEGNSEKLFFGSGTQLSVL.